This TCR beta chain was captured in a study of T cell responses to AZD1222 COVID-19 vaccine. Comment on this clone: Its antigen is not known.

Method: immunoSEQ multiplex PCR; TCRdb's copy keeps in-frame clones and lacks some. This sample yields approximately 190,000 clones, of which around 92% are seen a single time; 7.5% to 9.5% belongs to the top ten. The study's findings and limits: White British people made up most donors, females outnumbered males, and clonal diversity was possibly underestimated.

The CDR3 runs 17 residues. CDR1 is SGDLS, CDR2 YYNGEE, per germline. Trimming took off 3 bases at V and 4 bases at J, with 20 bases between the two ends. This TCR came from an adult in good health. Material: peripheral blood, obtained on day 0 of AZD1222 vaccination. The V call is TRBV9, the J call TRBJ2-1; D is perhaps TRBD2 (6 bases). The CDR3 spells CASSAWTTRAPYNEQFF. The CDR3 nucleotides are TGTGCCAGCAGCGCCTGGACTACCCGAGCGCCGTACAATGAGCAGTTCTTC.